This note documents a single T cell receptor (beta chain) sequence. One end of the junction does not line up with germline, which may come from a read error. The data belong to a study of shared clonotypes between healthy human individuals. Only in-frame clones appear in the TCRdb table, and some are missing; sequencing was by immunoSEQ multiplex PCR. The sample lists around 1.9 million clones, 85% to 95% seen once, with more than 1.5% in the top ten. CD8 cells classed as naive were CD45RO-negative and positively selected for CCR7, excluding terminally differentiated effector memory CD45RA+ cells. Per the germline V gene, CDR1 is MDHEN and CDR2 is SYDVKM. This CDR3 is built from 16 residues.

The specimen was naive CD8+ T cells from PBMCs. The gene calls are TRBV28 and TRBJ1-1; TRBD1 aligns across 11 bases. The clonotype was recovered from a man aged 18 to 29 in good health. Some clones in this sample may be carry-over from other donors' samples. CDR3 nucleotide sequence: TGTGCCAGCAGTCTATGGACAGGGGGCGCGGGAACTGAAGCTTTCTTT. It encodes CASSLWTGGAGTEAFF.